This note documents a single T cell receptor (beta chain) sequence. As yet, its antigen is unknown. Germline assignment: CDR1 LNHDA and CDR2 SQIVND (reference sequence). Trimming left V 10 bases short and J 3 bases short, with 16 bases between. This CDR3 is built from 13 residues. Blood sampling took place at baseline, cycle 4 day 1, and cycle 7 day 1. The data derive from a study of OX40 agonist ivuxolimab in advanced cancers. About the study: Having had anti-PD-1, anti-PD-L1 or anti-CTLA-4 therapy before was allowed, and over 35% had some.

Clones were sequenced by immunoSEQ multiplex PCR, and TCRdb holds only the in-frame ones, with some missing. The sample lists about 100,000 clones; approximately 87% were seen once. General study results and limits: In CD8+ T cells, expanded clones were on average more numerous than in CD4+.

The TCR comes from an adult with an advanced solid tumor such as melanoma, head and neck, liver or kidney cancer. The source was CD4+ or CD8+ T cells sorted from blood, collected in a trial of the OX40 agonist ivuxolimab. This rearrangement joins TRBV19 to TRBJ2-7; D is possibly TRBD1 (6 bases). CDR3 sequence (DNA): TGTGCCACCTACCAGGACAGACACTACGAGCAGTACTTC. Translation gives CATYQDRHYEQYF.